A selection of T cell receptor beta chains follows, all from one sample in a study of cytomegalovirus exposure and HLA in healthy donors. Generated by immunoSEQ multiplex PCR, the TCRdb table keeps only in-frame clones and is missing some. This table has around 80,000 clones, 85% to 95% appearing once. What was sequenced was PBMCs. The receptors come from a woman under 30 in good health and CMV-seronegative. Each CDR3 is given with its conserved first and last residue. D genes are given only for firm matches.

v_call	j_call	d_call	cdr3_aa
TRBV28	TRBJ2-7	-	CASSPPPPGEQYF
TRBV11-2	TRBJ2-7	TRBD1	CASSLNSGTGLSYEQYF
TRBV4-1	TRBJ1-3	TRBD1	CASTVGTGAFSGNTIYF
TRBV27	TRBJ2-6	-	CASSFYGSASGANVLTF
TRBV18	TRBJ1-6	-	CASSPGQRGTKSPLHF
TRBV6-5	TRBJ1-2	TRBD1	CASGDRARGYTF
TRBV19	TRBJ1-4	-	CASSIAGAPEKLFF
TRBV5-1	TRBJ2-3	TRBD2	CASSWTSGSASTDTQYF
TRBV7-9	TRBJ1-1	-	CASSLAAVEAFF
TRBV7-2	TRBJ2-3	-	CASSRDTSTDTQYF
TRBV5-4	TRBJ1-2	TRBD1	CASSPVGGQGAGYGYTF
TRBV5-1	TRBJ2-3	-	CASSLNADTQYF
TRBV5-1	TRBJ1-2	-	CASSPGHRNYGYTF
TRBV4-3	TRBJ1-4	TRBD1	CASSRQGANEKLFF
TRBV27	TRBJ1-6	-	CASSSTRSPGTSPLHF
TRBV19	TRBJ1-5	TRBD1	CASSSEGAGNQPQHF
TRBV5-1	TRBJ2-3	-	CASSLGTSTDTQYF